These T cell receptor beta chains were read from a single sample in a study of blood T cell repertoires in COVID-19. TCRdb's copy holds only in-frame clones and misses some; the assay was immunoSEQ multiplex PCR. Of under 45,000 clones listed, 75% to 90% were seen once; the top ten hold around a tenth. Sequenced: peripheral blood. These receptors were obtained from a human donor in a cohort sampled during active COVID-19. The conserved cysteine and the conserved F or W are not part of the CDR3 here.

TRBJ1-2,TRBV5-1,ASSPTPNYGYT
TRBJ2-3,TRBV7-2,ASSSQGPDTQY
TRBJ2-1,TRBV24-1,ATSDPIAGKYNEQF
TRBJ1-1,TRBV6-1,ASSAGTAMVNTEAF
TRBJ2-2,TRBV6-2/TRBV6-3,ASSPYGGASGELF
TRBJ1-1,TRBV6-5,ASSNRQNTEAF
TRBJ1-3,TRBV3-1/TRBV3-2,ASSQGYSGNTIY
TRBJ1-5,TRBV2,ASTLFGTGNQPQH
TRBJ1-2,TRBV15,ATSRGGQGTNYGYT
TRBJ2-5,TRBV18,ASSPLSGQETQY
TRBJ1-2,TRBV5-6,ASRSRTGGKHGYT
TRBJ2-5,TRBV5-1,ASSPPSLRETQY
TRBJ2-1,TRBV4-1,ASSHQTGYNEQF
TRBJ1-4,TRBV4-2,ASSQDRLGGGTGEKLF
TRBJ1-2,TRBV2,ASSEAAATNYGYT
TRBJ1-2,TRBV27,ASSLGRGQGNYGYT
TRBJ2-1,TRBV18,ASSPSDRGNNEQF
TRBJ2-7,TRBV19,ASSAKTGSSYEQY
TRBJ1-1,TRBV11-2,ASSFSTQGLNTEAF
TRBJ2-3,TRBV27,ASTLSGGADTQY
TRBJ2-2,TRBV7-6,ASSLVRNTGELF
TRBJ2-5,TRBV7-9,ASSATGRSETQY
TRBJ2-3,TRBV18,ASSPGHTDTQY